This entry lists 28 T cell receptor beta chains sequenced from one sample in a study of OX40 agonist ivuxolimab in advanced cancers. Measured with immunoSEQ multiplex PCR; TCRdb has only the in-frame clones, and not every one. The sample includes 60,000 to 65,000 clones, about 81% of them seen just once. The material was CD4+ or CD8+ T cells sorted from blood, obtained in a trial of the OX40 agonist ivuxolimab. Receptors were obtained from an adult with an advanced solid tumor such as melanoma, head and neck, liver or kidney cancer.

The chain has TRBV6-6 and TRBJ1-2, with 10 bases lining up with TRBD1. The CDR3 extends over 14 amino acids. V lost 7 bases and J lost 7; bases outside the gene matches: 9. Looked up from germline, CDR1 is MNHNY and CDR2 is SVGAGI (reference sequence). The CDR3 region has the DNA TGTGCCAGCACCATGGGGGACAGGGGAGGTGGCTACACCTTC. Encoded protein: CASTMGDRGGGYTF.

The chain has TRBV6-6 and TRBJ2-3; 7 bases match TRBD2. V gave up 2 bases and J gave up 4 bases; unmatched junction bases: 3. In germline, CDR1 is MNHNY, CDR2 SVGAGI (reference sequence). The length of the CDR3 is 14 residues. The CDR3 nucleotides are TGTGCCAGCAGTTACGCGGGAGTGGCAGATACGCAGTATTTT. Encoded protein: CASSYAGVADTQYF.

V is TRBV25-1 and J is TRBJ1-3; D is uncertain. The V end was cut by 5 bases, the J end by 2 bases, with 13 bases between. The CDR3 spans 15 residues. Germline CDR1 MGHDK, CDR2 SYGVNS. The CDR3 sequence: CASSFSGSPGNTIYF. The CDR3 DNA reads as TGTGCCAGCAGTTTTTCGGGGAGCCCTGGAAACACCATATATTTT.

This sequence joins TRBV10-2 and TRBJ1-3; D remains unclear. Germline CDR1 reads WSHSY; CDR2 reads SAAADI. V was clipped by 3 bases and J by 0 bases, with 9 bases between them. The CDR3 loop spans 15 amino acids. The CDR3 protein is CASSESAGSGNTIYF. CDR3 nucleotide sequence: TGCGCCAGCAGTGAATCGGCAGGCTCTGGAAACACCATATATTTT.

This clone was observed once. The CDR3 region has the DNA TGTGCCAGCAGCTTAATCGCTGGAGGGGAGCAGTTCTTC. This translates into CASSLIAGGEQFF. The V and J genes are TRBV7-3 and TRBJ2-1; D possibly corresponds to TRBD2 (6 bases). Germline CDR1 is SGHTA and CDR2 is FQGTGA. The CDR3 spans 13 residues. V lost 1 base and J 10 bases, leaving 11 bases between the germline ends.

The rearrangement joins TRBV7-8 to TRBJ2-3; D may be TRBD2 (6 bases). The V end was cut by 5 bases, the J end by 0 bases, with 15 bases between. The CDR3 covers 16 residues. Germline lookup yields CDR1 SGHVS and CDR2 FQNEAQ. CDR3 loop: CASSRPSVSSTDTQYF. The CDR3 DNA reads TGTGCCAGCAGCCGTCCTAGCGTTTCTAGCACAGATACGCAGTATTTT.

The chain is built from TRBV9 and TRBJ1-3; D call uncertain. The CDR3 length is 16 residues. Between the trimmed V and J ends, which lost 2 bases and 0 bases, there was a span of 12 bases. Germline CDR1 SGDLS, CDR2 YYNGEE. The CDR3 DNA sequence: TGTGCCAGCAGCGTGTCTGGTACTTACTCTGGAAACACCATATATTTT. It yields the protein CASSVSGTYSGNTIYF.

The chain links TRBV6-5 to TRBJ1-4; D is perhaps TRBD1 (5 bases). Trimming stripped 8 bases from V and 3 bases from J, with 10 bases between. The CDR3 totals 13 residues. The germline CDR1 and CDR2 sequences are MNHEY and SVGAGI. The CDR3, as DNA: TGTGCCAGCGGGGGGACGGCTAATGAAAAACTGTTTTTT. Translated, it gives CASGGTANEKLFF.

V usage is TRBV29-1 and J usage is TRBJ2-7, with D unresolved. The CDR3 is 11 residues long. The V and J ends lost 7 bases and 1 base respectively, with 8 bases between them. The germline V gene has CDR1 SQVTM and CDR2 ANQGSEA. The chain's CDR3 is CSAFESYEQYF. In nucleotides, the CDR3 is TGCAGCGCTTTTGAGTCCTACGAGCAGTACTTC.

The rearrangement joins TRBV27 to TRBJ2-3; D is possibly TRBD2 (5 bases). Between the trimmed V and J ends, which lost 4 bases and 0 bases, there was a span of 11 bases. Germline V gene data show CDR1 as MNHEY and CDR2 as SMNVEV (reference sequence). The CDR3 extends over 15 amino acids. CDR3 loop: CASSSPRTSTDTQYF. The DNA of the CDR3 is TGTGCCAGCAGTTCACCCCGGACTAGCACAGATACGCAGTATTTT.

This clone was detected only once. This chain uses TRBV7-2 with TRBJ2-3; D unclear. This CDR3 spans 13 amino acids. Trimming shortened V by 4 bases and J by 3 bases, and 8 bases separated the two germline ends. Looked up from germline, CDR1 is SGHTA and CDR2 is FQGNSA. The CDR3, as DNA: TGTGCCAGCAGCTCAACGATTACAGATACGCAGTATTTT. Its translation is CASSSTITDTQYF.

The CDR3, as DNA: TGTGCCAGCAGTTTACCTCCCCGGACTAGCGGGGTAGATTACAATGAGCAGTTCTTC. Protein product: CASSLPPRTSGVDYNEQFF. The chain recombines TRBV28 with TRBJ2-1, with 12 bases fitting TRBD2. CDR3 length equals 19 residues. V trimming: 2 bases; J trimming: 4 bases; junction bases outside the gene matches: 12. The germline CDR1 and CDR2 sequences are MDHEN and SYDVKM.

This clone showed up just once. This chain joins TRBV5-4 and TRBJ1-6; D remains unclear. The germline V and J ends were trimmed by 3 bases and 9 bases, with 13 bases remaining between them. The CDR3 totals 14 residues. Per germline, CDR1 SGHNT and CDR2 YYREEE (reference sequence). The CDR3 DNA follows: TGTGCCAGCAGCTCCGTGACGCGGGGTTCACCCCTCCACTTT. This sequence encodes CASSSVTRGSPLHF.

The chain's CDR3 is CAWKAYVNPGPRYTEAFF. The CDR3 DNA reads as TGTGCCTGGAAGGCTTACGTGAACCCGGGACCGCGATACACTGAAGCTTTCTTT. The genes are TRBV30 and TRBJ1-1; possible D gene TRBD1, 5 bases. Looked up from germline, CDR1 is GTSNPN and CDR2 is SVGIG (reference sequence). The V end was cut by 4 bases, the J end by 3 bases, with 27 bases between. The CDR3 length is 18 residues.

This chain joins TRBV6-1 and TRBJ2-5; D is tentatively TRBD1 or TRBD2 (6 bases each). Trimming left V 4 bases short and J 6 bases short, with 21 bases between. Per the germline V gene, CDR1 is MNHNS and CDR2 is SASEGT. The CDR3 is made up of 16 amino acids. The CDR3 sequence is CASSGRHEEGGKTQYF. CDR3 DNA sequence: TGTGCCAGCAGTGGGCGACACGAGGAAGGGGGGAAGACCCAGTACTTC.

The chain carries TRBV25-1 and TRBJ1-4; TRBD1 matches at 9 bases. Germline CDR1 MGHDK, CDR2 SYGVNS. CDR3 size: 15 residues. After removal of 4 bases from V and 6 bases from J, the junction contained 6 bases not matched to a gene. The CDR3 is CASSGNRGLYEKLFF. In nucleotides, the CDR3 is TGTGCCAGCAGTGGTAACAGGGGGCTTTATGAAAAACTGTTTTTT. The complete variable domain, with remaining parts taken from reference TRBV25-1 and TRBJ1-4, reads EADIYQTPRYLVIGTGKKITLECSQTMGHDKMYWYQQDPGMELHLIHYSYGVNSTEKGDLSSESTVSRIRTEHFPLTLESARPSHTSQYLCASSGNRGLYEKLFFGSGTQLSVL.

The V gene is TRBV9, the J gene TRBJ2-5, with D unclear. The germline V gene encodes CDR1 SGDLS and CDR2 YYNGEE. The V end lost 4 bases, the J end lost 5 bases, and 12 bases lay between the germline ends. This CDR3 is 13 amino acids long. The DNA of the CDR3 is TGTGCCAGCAGCACCCATCTGGGGGAGACCCAGTACTTC. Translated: CASSTHLGETQYF.

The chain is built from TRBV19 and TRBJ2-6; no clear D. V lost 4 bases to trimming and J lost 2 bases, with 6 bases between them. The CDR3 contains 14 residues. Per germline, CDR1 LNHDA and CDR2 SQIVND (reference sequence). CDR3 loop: CASSKDAGANVLTF. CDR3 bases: TGTGCCAGTAGTAAGGATGCTGGGGCCAACGTCCTGACTTTC.

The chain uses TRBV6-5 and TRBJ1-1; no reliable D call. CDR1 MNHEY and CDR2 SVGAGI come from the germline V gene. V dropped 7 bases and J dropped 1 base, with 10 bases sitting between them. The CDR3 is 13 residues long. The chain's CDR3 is CASKGSQNTEAFF. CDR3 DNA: TGTGCCAGCAAGGGCAGCCAGAACACTGAAGCTTTCTTT.

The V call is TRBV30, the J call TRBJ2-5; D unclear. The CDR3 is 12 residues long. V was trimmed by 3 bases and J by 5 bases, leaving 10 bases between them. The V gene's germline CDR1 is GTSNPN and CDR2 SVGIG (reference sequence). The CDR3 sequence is CAWRNNVETQYF. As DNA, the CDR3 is TGTGCCTGGAGAAACAACGTGGAGACCCAGTACTTC.

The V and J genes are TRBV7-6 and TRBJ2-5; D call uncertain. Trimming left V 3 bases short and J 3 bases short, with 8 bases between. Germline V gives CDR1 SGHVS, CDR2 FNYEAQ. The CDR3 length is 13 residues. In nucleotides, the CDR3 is TGTGCCAGCAGCTTTAGTAGGGAAGAGACCCAGTACTTC. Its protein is CASSFSREETQYF.

The CDR3 sequence: CASSSLPGEKLFF. CDR3 DNA sequence: TGTGCCAGCAGCTCCCTTCCGGGTGAAAAACTGTTTTTT. The rearrangement joins TRBV14 to TRBJ1-4; D call uncertain. Between the trimmed V and J ends, which lost 5 bases and 7 bases, there was a span of 11 bases. Germline V gene lookup returns CDR1 SGHDN and CDR2 FVKESK. The CDR3 runs 13 residues.

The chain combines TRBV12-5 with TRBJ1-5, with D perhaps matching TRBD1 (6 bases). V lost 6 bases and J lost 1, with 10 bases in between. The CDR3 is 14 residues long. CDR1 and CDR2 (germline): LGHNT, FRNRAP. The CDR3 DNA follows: TGTGCTAGTGGGGCAGGGGAGAGCAATCAGCCCCAGCATTTT. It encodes CASGAGESNQPQHF.

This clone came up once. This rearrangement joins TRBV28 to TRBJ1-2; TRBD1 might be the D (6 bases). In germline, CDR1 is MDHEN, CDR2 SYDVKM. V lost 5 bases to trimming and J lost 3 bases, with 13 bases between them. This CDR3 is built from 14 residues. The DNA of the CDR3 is TGTGCCAGCAGTCGCCGGGACATGGACTATGGCTACACCTTC. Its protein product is CASSRRDMDYGYTF.

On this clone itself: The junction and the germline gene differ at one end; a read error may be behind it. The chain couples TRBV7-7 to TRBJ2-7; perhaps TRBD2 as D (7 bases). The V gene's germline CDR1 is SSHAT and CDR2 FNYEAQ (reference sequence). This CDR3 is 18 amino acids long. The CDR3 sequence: CASSPDKRGGIRDYEQYF. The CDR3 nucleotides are TGTGCTAGCAGCCCCGATAAGAGGGGGGGAATTAGGGACTACGAGCAGTACTTC.

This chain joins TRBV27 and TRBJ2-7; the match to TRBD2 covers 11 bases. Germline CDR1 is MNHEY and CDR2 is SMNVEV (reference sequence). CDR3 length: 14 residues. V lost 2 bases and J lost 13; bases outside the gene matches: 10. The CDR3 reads CASSLVLAGAYLYF. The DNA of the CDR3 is TGTGCCAGCAGTTTAGTACTAGCGGGAGCGTATTTATACTTC.

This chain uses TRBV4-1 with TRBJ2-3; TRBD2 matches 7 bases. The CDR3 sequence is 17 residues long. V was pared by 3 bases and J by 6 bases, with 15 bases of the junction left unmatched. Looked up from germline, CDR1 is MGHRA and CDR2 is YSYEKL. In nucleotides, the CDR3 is TGCGCCAGCAGCCAGGGCCGTATGGGGGAGGGTGTGGATACGCAGTATTTT. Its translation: CASSQGRMGEGVDTQYF.

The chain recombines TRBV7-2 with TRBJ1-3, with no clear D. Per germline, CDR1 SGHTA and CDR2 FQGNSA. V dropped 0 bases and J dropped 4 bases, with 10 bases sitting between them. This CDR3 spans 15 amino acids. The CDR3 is CASSLASHSGNTIYF. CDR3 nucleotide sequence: TGTGCCAGCAGCTTAGCCTCTCACAGCGGAAACACCATATATTTT.